Following are 13 T cell receptor beta chains from one sample sequenced in a study of a mutant IDH1 vaccine in newly diagnosed glioma. The time point was: week 23, last vaccination. In the vaccine, a single dose held 300 ug of the mutant IDH1 20-mer peptide, along with topical imiquimod. Antigens of these TCRs are unknown. The repertoire was sequenced with immunoSEQ multiplex PCR; TCRdb's copy has only in-frame clones and lacks some. The sample carries about 82,000 clones, roughly 85% recorded once. The sample here was PBMCs, taken from a glioma patient whose treatment included an IDH1 peptide vaccine. The receptors originated from a man younger than 45 with glioma. Some clones in this sample may be carry-over from other donors' samples.

V and J are TRBV4-2 and TRBJ2-3, with 9 bases lining up with TRBD1. This CDR3 has 14 amino acids. Per germline, CDR1 LGHNA and CDR2 YNFKEQ. V lost 1 base and J lost 4; bases outside the gene matches: 0. CDR3 loop: CASSQGDRADTQYF. CDR3 DNA sequence: TGTGCCAGCAGCCAAGGGGACAGGGCAGATACGCAGTATTTT.

The J gene is TRBJ1-1, the V gene TRBV4-3; D not resolved. This CDR3 spans 14 amino acids. Germline CDR1 LGHNA, CDR2 YSLEER. Trimming took off 2 bases at V and 0 bases at J, with 7 bases between the two ends. The CDR3 protein is CASSQYYMNTEAFF. DNA of the CDR3: TGCGCCAGCAGCCAATACTACATGAACACTGAAGCTTTCTTT.

This clone was seen a few times. The chain carries TRBV5-4 and TRBJ2-6; a weak D match, TRBD2 (5 bases). The V gene's germline CDR1 is SGHNT and CDR2 YYREEE (reference sequence). This CDR3 has 15 amino acids. Trimming pared 0 bases from V and 2 bases from J, leaving 6 bases between. The CDR3 coding sequence is TGTGCCAGCAGCTTGGGGGGAGCTGGGGCCAACGTCCTGACTTTC. Encoded protein: CASSLGGAGANVLTF.

The V call is TRBV7-2, the J call TRBJ1-5; D remains ambiguous. Per the germline V gene, CDR1 is SGHTA and CDR2 is FQGNSA. There are 16 residues in the CDR3. V was pared by 5 bases and J by 2 bases, with 16 bases between. The CDR3 region is CASSQRRVDGNQPQHF. The CDR3 coding sequence is TGTGCCAGCAGCCAAAGACGGGTAGATGGCAATCAGCCCCAGCATTTT.

The chain has TRBV29-1 and TRBJ2-1; a possible D gene is TRBD1 (7 bases). Germline V gene sequence: CDR1 SQVTM, CDR2 ANQGSEA. The CDR3 runs 16 residues. Trimming took off 0 bases at V and 2 bases at J, with 14 bases between the two ends. This CDR3 reads CSVEDEDRRAYNEQFF. The DNA for the CDR3 is TGCAGCGTTGAAGATGAGGACAGGAGGGCCTACAATGAGCAGTTCTTC.

The genes are TRBV2 and TRBJ2-7; 10 nucleotides align to TRBD2. Per the germline V gene, CDR1 is SNHLY and CDR2 is FYNNEI. J was trimmed by 2 bases and V by 1 base; bases with no gene match: 2. CDR3 size: 15 residues. In nucleotides, the CDR3 is TGTGCCAGCAGTGAAGGGAGCGGGAGGGCCTACGAGCAGTACTTC. Protein product: CASSEGSGRAYEQYF.

This rearrangement joins TRBV5-4 to TRBJ2-5, with 9 bases aligning to TRBD2. The CDR3 extends over 18 amino acids. Germline lookup yields CDR1 SGHNT and CDR2 YYREEE (reference sequence). After removal of 0 bases from V and 3 bases from J, the junction contained 12 bases not matched to a gene. CDR3 sequence: CASSLGFSAGGPEETQYF. In DNA, the CDR3 is TGTGCCAGCAGCTTGGGTTTCAGCGCGGGGGGGCCAGAAGAGACCCAGTACTTC.

The chain couples TRBV19 to TRBJ2-3, with 7 bases that match TRBD2. From germline, CDR1 is LNHDA and CDR2 SQIVND (reference sequence). After removal of 10 bases from V and 2 bases from J, the junction contained 6 bases not matched to a gene. CDR3 length equals 13 residues. CDR3 region: CATRGDLTDTQYF. CDR3 DNA: TGTGCCACCCGGGGGGACCTCACAGATACGCAGTATTTT. The full variable domain, completed using reference TRBV19 and TRBJ2-3, is DGGITQSPKYLFRKEGQNVTLSCEQNLNHDAMYWYRQDPGQGLRLIYYSQIVNDFQKGDIAEGYSVSREKKESFPLTVTSAQKNPTAFYLCATRGDLTDTQYFGPGTRLTVL.

The chain joins TRBV7-2 to TRBJ1-2, with D possibly matching TRBD1 (5 bases). The germline gives CDR1 SGHTA, CDR2 FQGNSA. The CDR3 loop spans 15 amino acids. V lost 5 bases and J lost 2, with 15 bases in between. The CDR3 DNA reads TGTGCCAGCAGCCCCGGGACCCGGGTCAACTATGGCTACACCTTC. It translates to CASSPGTRVNYGYTF. Based on the CDR3 plus reference TRBV7-2 and TRBJ1-2, the full variable domain is GAGVSQSPSNKVTEKGKDVELRCDPISGHTALYWYRQSLGQGLEFLIYFQGNSAPDKSGLPSDRFSAERTGGSVSTLTIQRTQQEDSAVYLCASSPGTRVNYGYTFGSGTRLTVV.

This rearrangement joins TRBV21-1 to TRBJ1-5. TRBV21-1 is recorded as a pseudogene. The CDR3 has 13 residues. The CDR3 DNA follows: TGTGCCCCTCGGCCCCCGGGAAATCAGCCCCAGCATTTT. It encodes CAPRPPGNQPQHF.

The V gene is TRBV19, the J gene TRBJ1-2; D is possibly TRBD1 (6 bases). CDR3 size: 13 residues. Trimming stripped 6 bases from V and 4 bases from J, with 12 bases between. Germline CDR1 LNHDA, CDR2 SQIVND (reference sequence). The CDR3 reads CASSGTMGYGYTF. The CDR3 DNA reads TGTGCCAGTAGCGGGACAATGGGCTATGGCTACACCTTC.

This sequence joins TRBV7-2 and TRBJ2-2; D is possibly TRBD1 or TRBD2 (5 bases each). The V end lost 5 bases, the J end lost 11 bases, and 24 bases lay between the germline ends. Germline V gene lookup returns CDR1 SGHTA and CDR2 FQGNSA. The CDR3 runs 16 residues. This CDR3 reads CASSLRSHRGPSELFF. The CDR3 DNA reads as TGTGCCAGCAGCCTCCGGTCACACCGGGGACCTTCTGAGCTGTTTTTT.

The chain couples TRBV6-5 to TRBJ2-3; D uncertain. The CDR3 extends over 12 amino acids. The ends were cut back, 5 bases at V and 6 bases at J, with 9 bases in the middle. Germline V gene data show CDR1 as MNHEY and CDR2 as SVGAGI. The CDR3 sequence is CASSVYGDTQYF. The CDR3 DNA is TGTGCCAGCAGTGTATATGGGGATACGCAGTATTTT.